These T cell receptor beta chains were read from a single sample in a study of metastatic and nonmetastatic thyroid tumors. Using MiXCR, TCRdb re-called clones from the PCR reads. The sample consists of around 25,000 clones, approximately 15% of them appearing once. Sequenced material: blood. The receptors stem from a female donor with papillary thyroid cancer or a benign thyroid nodule (not recorded which). Some clones in this sample may be carry-over from other donors' samples. CDR3s include the opening cysteine and the closing phenylalanine or tryptophan. The size entry is marked missing in some rows and otherwise reads once, few, many or a size class.

>14|TRBV28|many
CASSWSGGNQPQHF
>13|TRBV6-2/TRBV6-3|many
CASRERDLYEQYF
>14|TRBV18|many
CASSPQGRADTQYF
>11|TRBV25-1|many
CASEEGYEQFF
>16|TRBV28|.
CASSSEGQALSYEQYF
>11|TRBV28|many
CASSLGTGYTF
>13|TRBV7-2|many
CASSSSSNQPQHF
>17|TRBV6-1|.
CASSGGWARYCNQPQHF
>17|TRBV2|.
CASSEGVAGGQYNEQFF
>14|TRBV7-6|many
CASSLVRTESPLHF
>13|TRBV5-1|many
CASSSGTLSGYTF
>17|TRBV6-1|few
CASSEELAGVVSYEQYF
>12|TRBV11-2|.
CASSHGWYEQFF
>14|TRBV7-3|many
CASSPSRTSYEQYF
>10|TRBV29-1|many
CSVTGDEQFF
>14|TRBV11-2|.
CASSSGTHSGDPYF
>15|TRBV9|many
CASSVEGGGYNEQFF
>17|TRBV19|many
CASSMTLGGWDTGELFF
>16|TRBV10-3|.
CAISEPLGEGSGEMFF
>14|TRBV30|.
CAWSFRLGADTQYF
>14|TRBV5-4|few
CASSLEQGADTQYF
>14|TRBV20-1|many
CSALGQGGNTEAFF
>14|TRBV24-1|few
CATSDRTAGYEQYF
>20|TRBV11-2|many
CASSLESVGRLAANTGELFF
>14|TRBV20-1|.
CSANRGAGTGELFF
>15|TRBV7-8|many
CASSLARANTGELFF
>13|TRBV5-4|many
CASSSLGGPLRFF
>13|TRBV30|many
CAWSVVWGTEAFF